The 22 T cell receptor beta chains below were found in one sample sequenced in a study of blood T cells in healthy people across ages. Combining a sample-barcoded 5' primer with a J-beta primer mix, a second PCR ran for roughly 7 to 11 cycles. TCRdb reanalysed the 5' RACE reads using MiXCR and keeps one entry per CDR3 protein. The data hold about 690,000 distinct CDR3 sequences, with 40% to 45% observed a single time. Sequenced: blood. The source is a man of 80 years or more in good health.

This clonotype was counted many times. This chain joins TRBV4-3 and TRBJ2-5; TRBD2 aligns across 13 bases. Germline CDR1 and CDR2: LGHNA and YSLEER. This CDR3 has 18 amino acids. The junction had 13 bases not matched to a gene; V was cut back by 4 bases and J by 5 bases. The CDR3 nucleotides read TGCGCCAGCAGCCCTGGACTAGCGGGAGCGTACGGCGGGGAGACCCAGTACTTC. Translated: CASSPGLAGAYGGETQYF.

The rearrangement joins TRBV19 to TRBJ2-1, with 10 bases that match TRBD1. Germline V gene lookup returns CDR1 LNHDA and CDR2 SQIVND (reference sequence). The CDR3 is 13 amino acids. V gave up 9 bases and J gave up 7 bases; unmatched junction bases: 6. CDR3 sequence reads: CASADRGGNEQFF. In nucleotides, the CDR3 is TGTGCCAGCGCGGACAGGGGGGGAAATGAGCAGTTCTTC.

The chain couples TRBV3-1 to TRBJ2-6; maybe TRBD2 (5 bases). V was trimmed by 0 bases and J by 1 base, leaving 16 bases between them. From germline, CDR1 is LGHDT and CDR2 YNNKEL (reference sequence). This CDR3 region has 19 residues. CDR3 bases: TGTGCCAGCAGCCAAGAAGTACCTAGCAGCAATTCTGGGGCCAACGTCCTGACTTTC. Translation gives CASSQEVPSSNSGANVLTF. The full variable domain, rest sourced from reference TRBV3-1 and TRBJ2-6, is DTAVSQTPKYLVTQMGNDKSIKCEQNLGHDTMYWYKQDSKKFLKIMFSYNNKELIINETVPNRFSPKSPDKAHLNLHINSLELGDSAVYFCASSQEVPSSNSGANVLTFGAGSRLTVL.

The CDR3 DNA follows: TGCAGCGTGCAAAGGGGGGCCGGAAATGAGCAGTACTTC. Its protein product is CSVQRGAGNEQYF. The chain links TRBV29-1 to TRBJ2-5, with D perhaps TRBD1 or TRBD2 (6 bases each). The germline CDR1 and CDR2 sequences are SQVTM and ANQGSEA. CDR3 length equals 13 residues. Trimming took off 6 bases at V and 11 bases at J, with 22 bases between the two ends.

The CDR3 spells CSARERTGAGGPRYEQYF. In nucleotides, the CDR3 is TGCAGTGCTAGAGAAAGGACAGGGGCGGGAGGGCCGCGATACGAGCAGTACTTC. The rearrangement joins TRBV20-1 to TRBJ2-7; D might be TRBD1 or TRBD2, each matching 9 bases. The CDR3 extends over 18 amino acids. V dropped 0 bases and J dropped 4 bases, with 25 bases sitting between them. From germline, CDR1 is DFQATT and CDR2 SNEGSKA (reference sequence).

This rearrangement joins TRBV24-1 to TRBJ2-3; possibly TRBD1 for D (6 bases). CDR1 KGHDR and CDR2 SFDVKD come from the germline V gene. CDR3 length: 15 residues. Deletions cut 3 bases from V and 2 bases from J, with 11 bases between. This CDR3 reads CATSDRDNSTDTQYF. In nucleotides, the CDR3 is TGTGCCACCAGTGATCGGGACAACTCCACAGATACGCAGTATTTT.

Worth noting for this clonotype: This may be a read error: a much more frequent sequence differs by one nucleotide. The chain joins TRBV5-8 to TRBJ2-7; perhaps TRBD2 as D (5 bases). The V end was cut by 4 bases, the J end by 6 bases, with 14 bases between. The CDR3 has 13 residues. Germline CDR1 reads SGHTS; CDR2 reads YDEGEE. CDR3 nucleotides: TGTGCCAGCAGCGTTAATCCGGGGATCGAGCAGTACTTC. Its protein product is CASSVNPGIEQYF. The full variable domain, in which reference TRBV5-8 and TRBJ2-7 provide the parts outside the CDR3, is EAGVTQSPTHLIKTRGQQATLRCSPISGHTSVYWYQQALGLGLQFLLWYDEGEERNRGNFPPRFSGRQFPNYSSELNVNALELEDSALYLCASSVNPGIEQYFGPGTRLTVT.

The gene calls are TRBV20-1 and TRBJ1-1; 8 bases agree with TRBD1. The V and J ends lost 3 bases and 0 bases, in that order; junction bases with no gene match: 9. The CDR3 runs 16 residues. Per the germline V gene, CDR1 is DFQATT and CDR2 is SNEGSKA (reference sequence). The CDR3 DNA sequence: TGCAGTGCTAGGAGGGCAGGGGGCCGGCTGAACACTGAAGCTTTCTTT. It translates to CSARRAGGRLNTEAFF.

This clonotype was counted many times. The chain has TRBV12-3 or TRBV12-4 and TRBJ1-5; possibly TRBD1 for D (5 bases). The CDR3 runs to 16 residues. V shed 1 base and J shed 4 bases, with 14 bases lying between them. CDR3 DNA: TGTGCCAGCAGTTTAGGGGCCCGGGGACTGAATCAGCCCCAGCATTTT. This codes for CASSLGARGLNQPQHF.

The chain links TRBV25-1 to TRBJ1-1, with a tentative D call TRBD1 (5 bases). CDR1 is MGHDK, CDR2 SYGVNS, per germline. The ends were cut back, 6 bases at V and 0 bases at J, with 20 bases in the middle. This CDR3 comprises 17 residues. The CDR3 reads CASSPPAEADMNTEAFF. DNA of the CDR3: TGTGCCAGCAGCCCCCCGGCGGAAGCGGACATGAACACTGAAGCTTTCTTT.

This chain connects TRBV10-3 to TRBJ2-7, with 9 bases matching TRBD1. V lost 3 bases to trimming and J lost 3 bases; unmatched junction nucleotides: 9. Per the germline V gene, CDR1 is ENHRY and CDR2 is SYGVKD. This CDR3 has 16 residues. This chain's CDR3 is CAISDTGTGNGYEQYF. DNA for the CDR3: TGTGCCATCAGTGACACCGGGACAGGGAACGGCTACGAGCAGTACTTC.

This clonotype showed up just a few times. The V call is TRBV5-1, the J call TRBJ2-7; D not resolved. V lost 1 base and J 1 base, leaving 15 bases between the germline ends. CDR1 is SGHRS, CDR2 YFSETQ, per germline. This CDR3 is 16 amino acids long. The CDR3 DNA reads TGCGCCAGCAGCTTGAATGGCCGGAGTTCATCCTACGAGCAGTACTTC. Amino acid sequence: CASSLNGRSSSYEQYF.

The chain joins TRBV12-3 or TRBV12-4 to TRBJ1-2; maybe TRBD1 (6 bases). V gave up 8 bases and J gave up 7 bases, with 20 bases separating them. The CDR3 extends over 14 amino acids. The CDR3 here is CASGPSLTGTGYTF. In DNA, the CDR3 is TGTGCCAGCGGGCCGAGTTTAACAGGGACTGGCTACACCTTC.

V gene TRBV6-4 combines with J gene TRBJ2-5; TRBD2 might be the D (6 bases). V was shortened by 10 bases and J by 5 bases, with 17 bases between the two germline ends. CDR3 length: 13 amino acids. Germline CDR1 is MRHNA and CDR2 is SNTAGT. The CDR3 region has the DNA TGTGCCAACAGCCGGGACTTAGGGGAGACCCAGTACTTC. It encodes CANSRDLGETQYF.

As for this clonotype: Given a much more abundant clone one base away, this may be a read error. The V and J genes are TRBV7-2 and TRBJ2-3; a weak D match, TRBD2 (5 bases). This CDR3 is 16 amino acids long. V was shortened by 2 bases and J by 0 bases, with 12 bases between the two germline ends. Germline CDR1 SGHTA, CDR2 FQGNSA. The CDR3 nucleotides read TGTGCCAGCAGCTTACGAGAGGGAATGAGCACAGATACGCAGTATTTT. Encoded protein: CASSLREGMSTDTQYF.

This clonotype appeared a few times. The gene calls are TRBV7-3 and TRBJ2-4; 8 bases match TRBD1. CDR3 size: 15 residues. The germline V gene encodes CDR1 SGHTA and CDR2 FQGTGA. V trimming: 3 bases; J trimming: 2 bases; junction bases outside the gene matches: 3. The chain's CDR3 is CASSLTGDPKNIQYF. The CDR3 region has the DNA TGTGCCAGCAGCTTGACAGGGGACCCCAAAAACATTCAGTACTTC.

The chain combines TRBV5-4 with TRBJ2-2, with TRBD2 as a possible D gene (5 bases). This CDR3 is 15 amino acids long. The V and J ends lost 4 bases and 5 bases respectively, with 15 bases between them. Per the germline V gene, CDR1 is SGHNT and CDR2 is YYREEE (reference sequence). The CDR3 is CASSLTLAWTGELFF. The CDR3 coding sequence is TGTGCCAGCAGCCTTACTTTAGCGTGGACCGGGGAGCTGTTTTTT.

This chain uses TRBV27 with TRBJ2-4, with 14 bases aligning to TRBD2. The J call may be mistaken, given a closer DNA end match to TRBJ2-7. CDR1 and CDR2 from the germline V gene are MNHEY and SMNVEV (reference sequence). This CDR3 contains 16 residues. The chain's CDR3 is CASSLCGTSGSNEQYF. The CDR3 DNA reads TGTGCCAGCAGTTTATGCGGGACTAGCGGGAGCAACGAGCAGTACTTC.

Worth noting for this clonotype: Compared with germline, one end of the junction differs, possibly owing to a read error. The chain has TRBV3-1 and TRBJ2-7, with 7 bases lining up with TRBD1. The CDR3 is 14 residues long. CDR1 is LGHDT and CDR2 is YNNKEL in the germline V gene (reference sequence). CDR3 nucleotides: TGTGCCAGCCGCCACGGACAGGTTCACTACGAGCAGTACTTC. Amino acid sequence: CASRHGQVHYEQYF.

The chain has TRBV12-3 or TRBV12-4 and TRBJ1-2; 10 bases map to TRBD1. This CDR3 region has 12 residues. J gave up 9 bases and V 4 bases, and 2 bases lay outside the gene matches. CDR3: CASSWDRGRYTF. Written as DNA, the CDR3 is TGTGCCAGCAGTTGGGACAGGGGACGCTACACCTTC.

The chain joins TRBV4-1 to TRBJ1-5; D not certain. CDR1 MGHRA and CDR2 YSYEKL come from the germline V gene. The CDR3 totals 15 residues. Trimming removed 2 bases from V and 5 bases from J, with 13 bases in between. The DNA of the CDR3 is TGCGCCAGCAGCCAACGCACGGGCCCAGATCAGCCCCAGCATTTT. It specifies CASSQRTGPDQPQHF.

Only a few counts were recorded for this clonotype. The rearrangement joins TRBV20-1 to TRBJ1-4, with a tentative D call TRBD1 (5 bases). CDR3 length equals 15 residues. V was trimmed by 0 bases and J by 8 bases, leaving 16 bases between them. Germline-derived CDR1 and CDR2 are DFQATT and SNEGSKA (reference sequence). CDR3 DNA sequence: TGCAGTGCTAGAGATGCGGGGGATGGAGGGGAAAAACTGTTTTTT. Translation: CSARDAGDGGEKLFF.